Following are 13 T cell receptor beta chains from one sample sequenced in a study of T-cell reconstitution after alpha-beta-depleted transplantation in children. TCRbeta library construction was performed incorporating unique molecular identifiers. Via MiXCR, TCRdb re-called the PCR reads, giving one row per CDR3 protein. The sample includes hundreds of thousands of distinct CDR3 sequences, around 13% seen only once; the top ten take roughly 2.3%. This specimen consisted of PBMCs, mostly from graft donor cells, obtained 360 days after TCRalphabeta/CD19-depleted stem cell transplant. The receptors derive from a male patient between 10 and 17 years old who had a stem cell transplant for acute myeloid leukemia, so the T cells may come from the graft donor.

There are many counts of this clonotype. The chain joins TRBV12-3 or TRBV12-4 to TRBJ2-5; TRBD1 matches at 9 bases. Trimming removed 5 bases from V and 5 bases from J; junction bases left unmatched: 9. The CDR3 is made up of 15 amino acids. The CDR3 coding sequence is TGTGCCAGCAGTCCCGGACAGGGGCCGCGGGAGACCCAGTACTTC. It is translated as CASSPGQGPRETQYF.

The chain carries TRBV5-1 and TRBJ2-1; D ambiguous. Germline lookup yields CDR1 SGHRS and CDR2 YFSETQ. This CDR3 is built from 13 residues. V gave up 6 bases and J gave up 0 bases, with 7 bases separating them. In DNA form, the CDR3 reads TGCGCCAGCATGGAGAGCTCCTACAATGAGCAGTTCTTC. It codes for CASMESSYNEQFF.

The chain combines TRBV4-3 with TRBJ2-5; D perhaps matches TRBD1 (5 bases). CDR3 length: 13 amino acids. Trimming stripped 2 bases from V and 5 bases from J, with 9 bases between. Germline CDR1 LGHNA, CDR2 YSLEER. The CDR3 loop reads CASSQPGLETQYF. The CDR3 DNA reads as TGCGCCAGCAGCCAACCAGGGTTGGAGACCCAGTACTTC.

This CDR3 is CASRLAGIDNIFYNEQFF. CDR3 DNA sequence: TGTGCCAGTAGACTAGCGGGCATAGACAATATTTTCTACAATGAGCAGTTCTTC. The chain combines TRBV6-1 with TRBJ2-1; TRBD2 agrees at 10 bases. V shed 9 bases and J 3 bases; nucleotides not matched to a gene: 17. The CDR3 is 18 amino acids. Germline CDR1 reads MNHNS; CDR2 reads SASEGT.

CDR3 in DNA: TGCGCCAGCAGCCCCCTCGGACAGGGACTTATGGACGAGCAGTACTTC. Its protein product is CASSPLGQGLMDEQYF. The V gene is TRBV4-3, the J gene TRBJ2-7; 8 nucleotides match TRBD1. Trimming removed 4 bases from V and 5 bases from J; junction bases left unmatched: 13. The CDR3 has 16 residues. Germline CDR1 and CDR2: LGHNA and YSLEER.

In this sample, this clonotype turned up many times. The chain has TRBV12-3 or TRBV12-4 and TRBJ2-5; D gene unclear. This CDR3 is built from 14 residues. Deletions cut 3 bases from V and 9 bases from J, with 17 bases between. CDR3 bases: TGTGCCAGCAGTTTCCTTCTCCGTCCGATGGCCCAGTACTTC. This sequence encodes CASSFLLRPMAQYF.

This clonotype came up many times. The rearrangement uses TRBV27 and TRBJ2-2; the D call may be TRBD1 or TRBD2 (5 bases each). This CDR3 has 13 amino acids. Between the trimmed V and J ends, which lost 5 bases and 6 bases, there was a span of 10 bases. In germline, CDR1 is MNHEY, CDR2 SMNVEV (reference sequence). CDR3 region: CASSPPGPGELFF. The CDR3 DNA sequence: TGTGCCAGCAGTCCTCCGGGACCCGGGGAGCTGTTTTTT.

The chain combines TRBV29-1 with TRBJ1-2; 12 bases agree with TRBD1. Per the germline V gene, CDR1 is SQVTM and CDR2 is ANQGSEA. The CDR3 runs to 15 residues. J lost 1 base, V lost 4 bases, and 4 bases had no gene match. The CDR3 sequence is CSVGGTGGGNYGYTF. The CDR3 coding sequence is TGCAGCGTTGGCGGGACAGGGGGCGGTAACTATGGCTACACCTTC.

The sample holds one count of this clonotype. The rearrangement links TRBV9 to TRBJ2-7, with TRBD2 matching 7 bases. With V trimmed by 1 base and J by 2 bases, 6 bases remained unmatched. Per germline, CDR1 SGDLS and CDR2 YYNGEE. The CDR3 runs to 15 residues. CDR3 region: CASSVTSAHAYEQYF. As DNA, the CDR3 is TGTGCCAGCAGCGTAACTAGCGCCCACGCCTACGAGCAGTACTTC.

The gene calls are TRBV20-1 and TRBJ2-3, with 8 positions matching TRBD2. The CDR3 spans 15 residues. Per the germline V gene, CDR1 is DFQATT and CDR2 is SNEGSKA (reference sequence). V dropped 5 bases and J dropped 6; count of bases not matched to a gene: 13. The chain's CDR3 is CSAEPAGLASDTQYF. CDR3 nucleotides: TGCAGTGCTGAGCCCGCTGGACTAGCTTCGGATACGCAGTATTTT.

This clonotype was seen at least ten times. This CDR3 reads CATSDHTLAGGSYNEQFF. In nucleotides, the CDR3 is TGTGCCACCAGTGACCATACACTAGCGGGAGGGTCCTACAATGAGCAGTTCTTC. J is TRBJ2-1 and V is TRBV24-1; 13 bases agree with TRBD2. The CDR3 is 18 residues long. CDR1 KGHDR and CDR2 SFDVKD come from the germline V gene. V gave up 4 bases and J gave up 1 base; unmatched junction bases: 6.

This chain connects TRBV7-3 to TRBJ2-5; D tentatively reads TRBD1 or TRBD2 (6 bases each). Trimming removed 5 bases at V and 2 bases at J, with 18 bases between. The CDR3 is 16 amino acids. Germline V lookup: CDR1 SGHTA, CDR2 FQGTGA. CDR3 bases: TGTGCCAGCAGCGCCCGCGGGACACCCGAACAAGAGACCCAGTACTTC. This sequence encodes CASSARGTPEQETQYF.

The chain carries TRBV11-1 and TRBJ2-1, with 8 nucleotides matching TRBD2. The CDR3 sequence is 16 residues long. The V gene end was trimmed by 4 bases and the J gene end by 3 bases; junction bases not matched to a gene: 8. Germline-derived CDR1 and CDR2 are SGHAT and FQDESV (reference sequence). CDR3 protein: CASSYRGGWVYNEQFF. The CDR3 region has the DNA TGTGCCAGCAGCTACCGCGGGGGGTGGGTCTACAATGAGCAGTTCTTC.